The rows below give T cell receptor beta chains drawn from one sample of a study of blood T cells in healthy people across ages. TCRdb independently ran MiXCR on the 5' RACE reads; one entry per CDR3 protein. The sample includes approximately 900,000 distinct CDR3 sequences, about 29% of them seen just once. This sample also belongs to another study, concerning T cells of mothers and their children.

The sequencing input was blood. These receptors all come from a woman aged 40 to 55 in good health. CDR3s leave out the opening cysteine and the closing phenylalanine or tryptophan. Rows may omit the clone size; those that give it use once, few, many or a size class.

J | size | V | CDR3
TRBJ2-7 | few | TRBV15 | ATSRGNGQNNGQY
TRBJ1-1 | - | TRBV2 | ASSSRSLNTEAF
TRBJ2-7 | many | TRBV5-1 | ASSLEYLAWGDEQY
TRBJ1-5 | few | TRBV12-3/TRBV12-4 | ASSLNSHQPQH
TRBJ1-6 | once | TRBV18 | ASSPVGTSYSPLH
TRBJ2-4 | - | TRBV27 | ASSSGPKNIQY
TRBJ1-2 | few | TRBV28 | ASSISTGQGGYT
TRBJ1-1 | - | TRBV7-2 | ASSLLAIRAD
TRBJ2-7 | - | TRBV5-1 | ARSQCQCEQY
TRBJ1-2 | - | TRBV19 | ASSAPGQGALGYT
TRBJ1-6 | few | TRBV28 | ASSIGTVYNSPLH
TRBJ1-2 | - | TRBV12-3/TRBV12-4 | ASSLWGQGDGYT
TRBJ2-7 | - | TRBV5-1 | ASSLDAGQTYEQY
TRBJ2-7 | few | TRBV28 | ASSLGLLYYEQY
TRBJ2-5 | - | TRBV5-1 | ASSFTGTSGGETQY
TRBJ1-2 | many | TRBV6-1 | ASSEGQTGGVYGYT
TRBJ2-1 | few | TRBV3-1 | ASSQGQLQIGEQF
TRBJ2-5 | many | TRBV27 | ASSPPRLSGVETQY
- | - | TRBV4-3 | ASGRAYGEQY
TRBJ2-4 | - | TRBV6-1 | ASSASQTLAKNIQY
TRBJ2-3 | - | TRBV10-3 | AISLMRGGRTDTQY
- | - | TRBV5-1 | ASSLRSYNEQY
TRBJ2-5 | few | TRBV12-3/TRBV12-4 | ASSLGMTSGGRETQY
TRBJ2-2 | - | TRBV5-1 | ASSWTGEMNTGELF
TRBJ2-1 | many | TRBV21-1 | ASSPDPQGRYNEQF
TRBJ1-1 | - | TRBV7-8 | ASSFGLAASMNTEAF
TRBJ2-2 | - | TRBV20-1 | SARPPLAPGELF
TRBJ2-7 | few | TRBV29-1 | SVGVNYEQY
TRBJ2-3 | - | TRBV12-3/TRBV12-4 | ASRRLAGDAQY
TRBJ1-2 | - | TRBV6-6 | ASRRPTDRVRYGYT
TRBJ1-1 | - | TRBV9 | ASSGTLRGEAF
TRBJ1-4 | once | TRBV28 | AGTFLGTNEKLF
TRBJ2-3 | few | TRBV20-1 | SARARGGAGDTQY
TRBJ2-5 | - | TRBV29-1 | SVAPAVQETQY
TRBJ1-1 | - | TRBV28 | ASPGPTEAF
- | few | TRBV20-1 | SATLGEGPYEQY
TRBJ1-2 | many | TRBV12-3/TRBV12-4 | ASSFPPGFYGYT
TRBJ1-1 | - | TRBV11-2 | ASRRGARAEAF
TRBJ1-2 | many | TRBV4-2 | ASSPGTGRYGYT
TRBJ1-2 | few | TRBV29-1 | SVALGTWDGYT
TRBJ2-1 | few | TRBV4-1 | ASSQRGARGYNEQF
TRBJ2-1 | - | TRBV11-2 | ASSLAGTSHNEQF
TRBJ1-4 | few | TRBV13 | ASSSIGTGGEKLF
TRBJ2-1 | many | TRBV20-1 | SARDEGREQF
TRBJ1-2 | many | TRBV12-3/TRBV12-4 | ASSFDGGTYGYT
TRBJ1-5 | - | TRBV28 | ASSLLGQGEDQPQH